The 13 T cell receptor beta chains presented below share a single source sample, sequenced in a study of blood T cell repertoires in COVID-19. Profiling relied on immunoSEQ multiplex PCR, and the TCRdb table lists in-frame clones only, not all of them. Of 200,000 to 250,000 clones in the sample, about nine tenths were seen once. The sample comprised peripheral blood. Every receptor here comes from a man aged 50 to 59 with COVID-19, enrolled during active disease.

This clone was found a few times. J is TRBJ2-5 and V is TRBV3-1 (or the pseudogene TRBV3-2), with TRBD2 matching 7 bases. V lost 1 base and J lost 5; bases outside the gene matches: 7. CDR1 LGHDT and CDR2 YNNKEL come from the germline V gene (reference sequence). The length of the CDR3 is 15 residues. The CDR3 nucleotides are TGTGCCAGCAGCCAAGGGGGAGGGGCCGCGGAGACCCAGTACTTC. The encoded protein is CASSQGGGAAETQYF.

The rearrangement uses TRBV6-2 or TRBV6-3 and TRBJ2-5, with D tentatively TRBD2 (5 bases). The CDR3 has 14 residues. The germline V gene encodes CDR1 MNHEY and CDR2 SVGEGT. V was clipped by 0 bases and J by 5 bases, with 10 bases between them. This CDR3 reads CASSYSSGPETQYF. As DNA, the CDR3 is TGTGCCAGCAGTTACTCGAGCGGTCCGGAGACCCAGTACTTC.

This clone was observed a single time. V usage is TRBV2 and J usage is TRBJ2-3; D remains unclear. In germline, CDR1 is SNHLY, CDR2 FYNNEI. This CDR3 is 12 amino acids long. Between the trimmed V and J ends, which lost 8 bases and 4 bases, there was a span of 10 bases. The CDR3 DNA sequence: TGTGCCAGCCAAGAGGTTTCAGATACGCAGTATTTT. Amino acid sequence: CASQEVSDTQYF.

The V and J genes are TRBV6-6 and TRBJ2-1; 8 nucleotides agree with TRBD2. Germline lookup yields CDR1 MNHNY and CDR2 SVGAGI (reference sequence). The CDR3 runs to 15 residues. The V and J ends lost 6 bases and 7 bases, in that order; junction bases with no gene match: 11. As DNA, the CDR3 is TGTGCCAGCAGGGTGGGACTAGTCTCACTGAATGAGCAGTTCTTC. It specifies CASRVGLVSLNEQFF.

Remarks on this clone: The sample carries other DNA sequences with the same CDR3. The chain is built from TRBV12-3 or TRBV12-4 and TRBJ1-2; D remains ambiguous. Trimming cost V 3 bases and J 2 bases, with 7 bases left between them. The CDR3 loop spans 13 amino acids. CDR3 amino acids: CASSFAGNYGYTF. The CDR3 DNA reads TGTGCCAGCAGTTTCGCCGGGAACTATGGCTACACCTTC.

J is TRBJ2-7 and V is TRBV7-2; 7 bases line up with TRBD1. Germline V gives CDR1 SGHTA, CDR2 FQGNSA. The CDR3 runs 14 residues. The ends lost 5 bases at V and 5 bases at J; junction bases unmatched: 9. As DNA, the CDR3 is TGTGCCAGCAGCACGGGACAGAGGCCTCACGAGCAGTACTTC. Translating it yields CASSTGQRPHEQYF.

The chain recombines TRBV20-1 with TRBJ2-3, with 8 bases that match TRBD2. CDR1 is DFQATT, CDR2 SNEGSKA, per germline (reference sequence). Germline trimming cut 3 bases from V and 2 bases from J; bases unmatched to any gene: 10. This CDR3 comprises 16 residues. The CDR3 reads CSASLMVAGPTDTQYF. DNA for the CDR3: TGCAGTGCTAGTCTTATGGTAGCGGGACCCACAGATACGCAGTATTTT.

The chain has TRBV19 and TRBJ2-7; 7 bases match TRBD1. The CDR3 runs 13 residues. CDR1 and CDR2 (germline): LNHDA, SQIVND (reference sequence). The junction had 7 bases not matched to a gene; V was cut back by 5 bases and J by 6 bases. CDR3 in DNA: TGTGCCAGTAGTGTCACAGGGACAGCCGAGCAGTACTTC. Protein sequence: CASSVTGTAEQYF.

Notes on this clone: Other DNA sequences in the same sample also yield this CDR3. V is TRBV18 and J is TRBJ1-5; TRBD1 matches 8 bases. The germline CDR1 and CDR2 sequences are KGHSH and LQKENI. The V and J ends lost 2 bases and 6 bases, in that order; junction bases with no gene match: 3. The CDR3 extends over 14 amino acids. The CDR3 nucleotides are TGTGCCAGCTCACCAGGGACAGGAGGTCAGCCCCAGCATTTT. Its protein product is CASSPGTGGQPQHF. Variable domain in full (rest from reference TRBV18 and TRBJ1-5): NAGVMQNPRHLVRRRGQEARLRCSPMKGHSHVYWYRQLPEEGLKFMVYLQKENIIDESGMPKERFSAEFPKEGPSILRIQQVVRGDSAAYFCASSPGTGGQPQHFGDGTRLSIL.

The V and J genes are TRBV6-1 and TRBJ2-2, with no clear D. Germline loops: CDR1 MNHNS, CDR2 SASEGT. V shed 3 bases and J shed 2 bases, with 4 bases lying between them. The CDR3 consists of 13 residues. CDR3 bases: TGTGCCAGCAGTGACAGAAACACCGGGGAGCTGTTTTTT. This gives the protein CASSDRNTGELFF.

The chain employs TRBV15 and TRBJ1-6, with D possibly TRBD1 on 5 matching bases. Germline lookup yields CDR1 LNHNV and CDR2 YYDKDF (reference sequence). Trimming removed 0 bases at V and 11 bases at J, with 14 bases between. The CDR3 covers 15 residues. The chain's CDR3 is CATSRDSGVVTPLHF. The CDR3 DNA follows: TGTGCCACCAGCAGAGATTCGGGGGTCGTTACACCCCTCCACTTT.

V gene TRBV9 combines with J gene TRBJ2-1, with 12 nucleotides matching TRBD1. The germline CDR1 and CDR2 sequences are SGDLS and YYNGEE. The ends lost 4 bases at V and 7 bases at J; junction bases unmatched: 9. The CDR3 has 16 amino acids. The CDR3 DNA sequence: TGTGCCAGCAGCTTTAACCGGGACAGGGGGCGAAATGAGCAGTTCTTC. Translating gives CASSFNRDRGRNEQFF.

The rearrangement links TRBV27 to TRBJ1-1; D remains unclear. V gave up 6 bases and J gave up 3 bases, with 17 bases separating them. The CDR3 has 15 amino acids. Germline V gene sequence: CDR1 MNHEY, CDR2 SMNVEV (reference sequence). In DNA form, the CDR3 reads TGTGCCAGCAGCCGAAGGGTCGACGGGGACACTGAAGCTTTCTTT. It codes for CASSRRVDGDTEAFF.